The 14 T cell receptor beta chains listed next were all sequenced from one sample in a study of blood T cell repertoires in COVID-19. Libraries were prepared by immunoSEQ multiplex PCR; TCRdb keeps only in-frame clonotypes and omits some of them. Counted here are more than 250,000 clones, less than 85% occurring once; the ten biggest clones make up about 4.9%. The sample consisted of peripheral blood. Source of these receptors: a man aged 60-69 years who had recovered from COVID-19.

The V gene is TRBV11-2, the J gene TRBJ2-5; the D gene is possibly TRBD2 (5 bases). With 3 bases removed from V and 2 bases from J, the gap between germline ends came to 13 bases. Germline loops: CDR1 SGHAT, CDR2 FQNNGV. This CDR3 has 15 residues. Here the CDR3 reads CASSFTARGQETQYF. The CDR3 DNA reads as TGTGCCAGCAGCTTCACGGCGCGAGGGCAAGAGACCCAGTACTTC.

The rearrangement links TRBV19 to TRBJ1-6, with 7 bases that match TRBD1. CDR3 length: 14 residues. The trim removed 6 bases at V and 5 bases at J, leaving 4 bases unmatched. CDR1 and CDR2 from the germline V gene are LNHDA and SQIVND (reference sequence). The CDR3 loop reads CASRAGTDNSPLHF. CDR3 coding DNA: TGTGCCAGTAGGGCCGGGACAGATAATTCACCCCTCCACTTT.

The rearrangement links TRBV6-5 to TRBJ1-2; D is undetermined. V was pared by 6 bases and J by 4 bases, with 9 bases between. The CDR3 contains 12 residues. Germline lookup yields CDR1 MNHEY and CDR2 SVGAGI. CDR3 amino acids: CASSAGSYGYTF. The CDR3 bases are TGTGCCAGCAGCGCAGGAAGCTATGGCTACACCTTC.

The V call is TRBV5-4, the J call TRBJ2-7, with TRBD2 identical over 12 bases. V lost 0 bases and J lost 2; bases outside the gene matches: 0. CDR1 and CDR2 from the germline V gene are SGHNT and YYREEE (reference sequence). The CDR3 totals 15 residues. The CDR3 nucleotides are TGTGCCAGCAGCTTGGGGACTAGCGGGACCTACGAGCAGTACTTC. It translates to CASSLGTSGTYEQYF.

The chain employs TRBV10-3 and TRBJ2-7; D is possibly TRBD2 (5 bases). Germline V gives CDR1 ENHRY, CDR2 SYGVKD. The CDR3 has 12 residues. V was trimmed by 6 bases and J by 4 bases, leaving 10 bases between them. In DNA, the CDR3 is TGTGCCATCAGAGGACTCCTGTACGAGCAGTACTTC. Translating it yields CAIRGLLYEQYF.

This sequence joins TRBV7-9 and TRBJ1-2, with TRBD1 matching 7 bases. CDR3 length equals 14 residues. Germline CDR1 and CDR2: SEHNR and FQNEAQ (reference sequence). Losses at the gene ends were 3 bases for V and 0 bases for J; bases not matched to a gene: 1. In nucleotides, the CDR3 is TGTGCCAGCAGCTTGGACAGGTCTAACTATGGCTACACCTTC. This codes for CASSLDRSNYGYTF.

This sequence joins TRBV25-1 and TRBJ2-4, with D perhaps TRBD2 (6 bases). Germline assignment: CDR1 MGHDK and CDR2 SYGVNS. The V gene lost 1 base and the J gene lost 0 bases, with 10 bases spanning the gap. CDR3 length: 16 residues. This chain's CDR3 is CASSESGELAKNIQYF. The CDR3 DNA reads as TGTGCCAGCAGTGAATCGGGGGAACTAGCCAAAAACATTCAGTACTTC.

This chain uses TRBV24-1 with TRBJ2-3; D is possibly TRBD2 (5 bases). Germline V gene data show CDR1 as KGHDR and CDR2 as SFDVKD. This CDR3 is 16 amino acids long. Deletions cut 3 bases from V and 4 bases from J, with 16 bases between. The CDR3 loop reads CATSDPTQFGADTQYF. The DNA of the CDR3 is TGTGCCACCAGTGATCCGACACAATTCGGGGCAGATACGCAGTATTTT.

This sequence joins TRBV5-6 and TRBJ1-4, with 7 bases lining up with TRBD1. J gave up 6 bases and V 1 base, and 9 bases lay outside the gene matches. The CDR3 runs to 16 residues. The germline gives CDR1 SGHDT, CDR2 YYEEEE. As DNA, the CDR3 is TGTGCCAGCAGCTTGAGGCTGACAGGGAGAGATGAAAAACTGTTTTTT. This gives the protein CASSLRLTGRDEKLFF.

This clone was detected only once. The chain combines TRBV19 with TRBJ1-5, with 9 bases matching TRBD1. The CDR3 is 15 residues long. Germline CDR1 is LNHDA and CDR2 is SQIVND (reference sequence). V lost 9 bases and J lost 4; bases outside the gene matches: 10. CDR3 nucleotides: TGTGCCAGCCGGGACAGGGTGAGGGTAAATCAGCCCCAGCATTTT. Amino acid sequence: CASRDRVRVNQPQHF. The full variable domain, with the rest looked up from reference TRBV19 and TRBJ1-5, is DGGITQSPKYLFRKEGQNVTLSCEQNLNHDAMYWYRQDPGQGLRLIYYSQIVNDFQKGDIAEGYSVSREKKESFPLTVTSAQKNPTAFYLCASRDRVRVNQPQHFGDGTRLSIL.

The chain carries TRBV6-5 and TRBJ2-7; 8 bases align to TRBD1. Per germline, CDR1 MNHEY and CDR2 SVGAGI. This CDR3 comprises 13 residues. V was pared by 10 bases and J by 2 bases, with 7 bases of the junction left unmatched. Here the CDR3 DNA reads TGTGCCACCGATTACAGGGGGGCCTACGAGCAGTACTTC. Protein product: CATDYRGAYEQYF.

The chain combines TRBV5-1 with TRBJ2-1; TRBD2 agrees at 11 bases. This CDR3 has 13 amino acids. Germline CDR1 SGHRS, CDR2 YFSETQ. V trimming: 0 bases; J trimming: 14 bases; junction bases outside the gene matches: 4. The CDR3 here is CASSLEVAGGKFF. In nucleotides, the CDR3 is TGCGCCAGCAGCTTGGAGGTAGCGGGAGGGAAGTTCTTC.

Remarks on this clone: Other DNA sequences in this sample translate to the same CDR3. The rearrangement joins TRBV5-1 to TRBJ1-1; 8 positions agree with TRBD1. The CDR3 sequence is 14 residues long. With V trimmed by 4 bases and J by 1 base, 3 bases remained unmatched. The germline gives CDR1 SGHRS, CDR2 YFSETQ. The DNA for the CDR3 is TGCGCCAGCAGCGTTACAGGGGGGAACACTGAAGCTTTCTTT. Protein: CASSVTGGNTEAFF. Based on the CDR3 plus reference TRBV5-1 and TRBJ1-1, the full variable domain is KAGVTQTPRYLIKTRGQQVTLSCSPISGHRSVSWYQQTPGQGLQFLFEYFSETQRNKGNFPGRFSGRQFSNSRSEMNVSTLELGDSALYLCASSVTGGNTEAFFGQGTRLTVV.

The chain uses TRBV12-3 or TRBV12-4 and TRBJ2-7; D remains ambiguous. This CDR3 contains 11 residues. The V gene lost 6 bases and the J gene lost 6 bases, with 9 bases spanning the gap. The CDR3 DNA follows: TGTGCCAGCAGCAGGAATAGCGAGCAGTACTTC. It encodes CASSRNSEQYF.